This entry lists 15 T cell receptor beta chains sequenced from one sample in a study of healthy donors' naive CD4 and CD8 T cells. Each TCR library used 400 to 600 ng of total RNA and a linear amplification protocol. One entry per CDR3 protein, called by TCRdb with MiXCR from the reads. The data show 180,000 or so distinct CDR3 sequences, with around 74% seen just once and about 2.4% held by the top ten. Sample: naive CD4+ and CD8+ T cells sorted from blood, pooled from several donors. The receptors were gathered from a pool of human donors in good health; the sample pools cells from several healthy donors.

The chain is built from TRBV12-3 or TRBV12-4 and TRBJ1-6; TRBD1 aligns across 9 bases. The CDR3 runs 14 residues. V shed 6 bases and J 7 bases; nucleotides not matched to a gene: 4. The CDR3 is CASSLQGANSPLHF. The CDR3 DNA reads as TGTGCCAGCAGCCTACAGGGGGCGAATTCACCCCTCCACTTT.

The chain joins TRBV6-2 or TRBV6-3 to TRBJ2-3; 9 bases map to TRBD1. Germline CDR1 reads MNHEY; CDR2 reads SVGEGT. This CDR3 contains 16 residues. The V and J ends lost 4 bases and 4 bases, in that order; junction bases with no gene match: 9. The CDR3, as DNA: TGTGCCAGCAGTTGGACAGGGGAGTCAGCGGCAGATACGCAGTATTTT. Its protein is CASSWTGESAADTQYF.

The chain recombines TRBV2 with TRBJ1-2; no firm D call. The V end lost 7 bases, the J end lost 3 bases, and 18 bases lay between the germline ends. Germline V gene lookup returns CDR1 SNHLY and CDR2 FYNNEI. The CDR3 is 15 residues long. For the CDR3, the DNA is TGTGCCAGCAAACCCCAGGCAACTAGGGACTATGGCTACACCTTC. Its protein product is CASKPQATRDYGYTF.

This clonotype has a handful of counts. The chain employs TRBV29-1 and TRBJ2-3, with D possibly being TRBD2 (5 bases). V was cut by 7 bases and J by 6 bases, with 23 bases left in between. The CDR3 consists of 15 residues. Germline V gene sequence: CDR1 SQVTM, CDR2 ANQGSEA. CDR3 amino acids: CSAGARRRSVDTQYF. CDR3 bases: TGCAGCGCTGGAGCCAGAAGGAGGAGTGTGGATACGCAGTATTTT.

Only one count was recorded for this clonotype. The chain recombines TRBV6-1 with TRBJ1-3, with a weak D call TRBD1 (5 bases). There are 14 residues in the CDR3. Germline CDR1 and CDR2: MNHNS and SASEGT. The ends were cut back, 8 bases at V and 2 bases at J, with 13 bases in the middle. CDR3 sequence: CASANGATGNTIYF. The CDR3 DNA reads as TGTGCCAGCGCTAACGGGGCAACTGGAAACACCATATATTTT.

This clonotype was detected only a few times. The chain carries TRBV29-1 and TRBJ2-7, with 10 bases aligning to TRBD1. V was pared by 4 bases and J by 2 bases, with 2 bases of the junction left unmatched. This CDR3 spans 13 amino acids. Germline V gene sequence: CDR1 SQVTM, CDR2 ANQGSEA. The CDR3 region has the DNA TGCAGCGTTGGGGGACAGGGGCCCTACGAGCAGTACTTC. Translated: CSVGGQGPYEQYF.

The V gene is TRBV7-2, the J gene TRBJ2-3; D remains unclear. Trimming stripped 1 base from V and 2 bases from J, with 7 bases between. The CDR3 length is 14 residues. In germline, CDR1 is SGHTA, CDR2 FQGNSA. CDR3 DNA: TGTGCCAGCAGCTTAGTAGGATTCACAGATACGCAGTATTTT. Its translation: CASSLVGFTDTQYF.

The V gene is TRBV6-2 or TRBV6-3, the J gene TRBJ1-6, with 7 bases that match TRBD1. Looked up from germline, CDR1 is MNHEY and CDR2 is SVGEGT. V gave up 4 bases and J gave up 7 bases; unmatched junction bases: 16. The CDR3 loop spans 18 amino acids. The chain's CDR3 is CASSFNQRETGWNSPLHF. The CDR3 DNA reads as TGTGCCAGCAGTTTCAATCAACGCGAGACAGGGTGGAATTCACCCCTCCACTTT.

J is TRBJ2-7 and V is TRBV4-2; D possibly uses TRBD1 or TRBD2 (6 bases each). V lost 0 bases and J lost 3, with 15 bases in between. Germline V CDR1 and CDR2: LGHNA, YNFKEQ. The CDR3 runs to 16 residues. The CDR3 bases are TGTGCCAGCAGCCAAGAAGGAGGGGGAGGTAACTACGAGCAGTACTTC. Translated, it gives CASSQEGGGGNYEQYF.

The CDR3 DNA reads TGTGCCAGCAGTTACTCGAGCCCAGGGACAGGGCATGGGAACACTGAAGCTTTCTTT. This codes for CASSYSSPGTGHGNTEAFF. The chain recombines TRBV6-5 with TRBJ1-1; TRBD1 agrees at 9 bases. The CDR3 length is 19 residues. Germline loops: CDR1 MNHEY, CDR2 SVGAGI. With V trimmed by 0 bases and J by 1 base, 12 bases remained unmatched.

The V gene is TRBV19, the J gene TRBJ2-1, with 9 bases lining up with TRBD2. The CDR3 length is 12 residues. Germline values: CDR1 LNHDA, CDR2 SQIVND (reference sequence). Trimming removed 5 bases from V and 7 bases from J; junction bases left unmatched: 0. CDR3 in amino acids: CASSAGGNEQFF. CDR3 DNA: TGTGCCAGTAGTGCGGGAGGGAATGAGCAGTTCTTC.

The V gene is TRBV30, the J gene TRBJ2-7; D unclear. The CDR3 is 14 amino acids. Germline V CDR1 and CDR2: GTSNPN, SVGIG (reference sequence). V lost 4 bases and J 5 bases, leaving 18 bases between the germline ends. This chain's CDR3 is CAWNTVGLGNEQYF. CDR3 coding DNA: TGTGCCTGGAACACGGTGGGATTGGGAAACGAGCAGTACTTC.

This clonotype was detected a few times. V usage is TRBV12-3 or TRBV12-4 and J usage is TRBJ1-2; unclear D gene. V lost 8 bases and J lost 0, with 16 bases in between. The CDR3 has 15 residues. The CDR3 protein is CASSRRVGANYGYTF. DNA for the CDR3: TGTGCCAGCTCCCGTCGGGTTGGGGCTAACTATGGCTACACCTTC.

The genes are TRBV5-6 and TRBJ2-1, with D possibly TRBD2 on 5 matching bases. CDR1 and CDR2 (germline): SGHDT, YYEEEE. Trimming left V 4 bases short and J 2 bases short, with 19 bases between. This CDR3 spans 17 amino acids. The CDR3 here is CASSPGVVGVAYNEQFF. The CDR3 region has the DNA TGTGCCAGCAGCCCCGGGGTAGTGGGAGTAGCCTACAATGAGCAGTTCTTC. The full variable domain, its missing parts supplied by reference TRBV5-6 and TRBJ2-1, is DAGVTQSPTHLIKTRGQQVTLRCSPKSGHDTVSWYQQALGQGPQFIFQYYEEEERQRGNFPDRFSGHQFPNYSSELNVNALLLGDSALYLCASSPGVVGVAYNEQFFGPGTRLTVL.

The count of this clonotype is one. This chain uses TRBV6-5 with TRBJ2-6, with a weak D call TRBD1 (5 bases). Trimming took 0 bases from V and 2 from J, leaving 14 bases between them. The germline V gene has CDR1 MNHEY and CDR2 SVGAGI. The length of the CDR3 is 18 residues. The CDR3 DNA is TGTGCCAGCAGTTACTCGCACGTTGGGGCTGCTGGGGCCAACGTCCTGACTTTC. Residues: CASSYSHVGAAGANVLTF.